The source of this T cell receptor (beta chain) is a study of blood T cell repertoires in COVID-19. The wider study: The United States, Italy and Spain supplied acute and convalescent COVID-19 samples.

Original processing methods: Estimated nucleated cell counts came from reference gene primer amplification. Sequenced by immunoSEQ multiplex PCR; TCRdb stores in-frame clones only, minus some. The V and J calls and clone size come from that table; D and trimming were worked out from the DNA. The sample yields roughly 250,000 clones, 75% to 95% seen once. Germline CDR1 is PRHDT and CDR2 is FYEKMQ (reference sequence). The CDR3 runs 18 residues. J gave up 4 bases and V 4 bases, and 7 bases lay outside the gene matches. Followed over time, Seattle patients had been enrolled while infection was active. Regarding this clone: Other DNA sequences from this sample encode an identical CDR3 as well.

This TCR was recovered from a person under 30 with COVID-19, enrolled during active disease. This chain connects TRBV13 to TRBJ2-1; 16 bases map to TRBD2. Sequenced: peripheral blood. The CDR3 region has the DNA TGTGCCAGCAGCTCCGGGACTAGCGGGAGGGGTGGGTACAATGAGCAGTTCTTC. Translated: CASSSGTSGRGGYNEQFF.